This TCR beta chain was observed in a study of tumor-infiltrating lymphocytes in primary liver carcinoma. Across the study: Treatment of the patients' primary liver carcinoma consisted of surgical resection. Study-wide points: Relative to blood, tumors carried a significantly larger fraction of the repertoire in their top 250 clones (p = 0.039). Pairs comparing tumor with adjacent tissue or blood overlapped less than pairs drawn from tumor regions.

The authors made TCR beta cDNA from around 500 ng total RNA with a constant-region primer. It was through three nested multiplex PCR rounds of slightly modified ARM-PCR that TCR beta libraries arose. A C-beta reverse primer and TRBV1-TRBV30 forward primers served in each of the first two PCR rounds, at around 10 cycles apiece. TCRdb reanalysed the multiplex PCR reads using MiXCR and keeps one entry per CDR3 protein. The sample includes around 210,000 distinct CDR3 sequences, about two thirds of them seen just once. This CDR3 has 12 amino acids. For blood RNA, unsorted whole blood served as the source, and germline DNA was extracted too. The researchers drew 3 to 5 milliliters of peripheral blood before surgery. Concerning this clonotype itself: Its antigen is not identified. An end of the junction differs from the germline gene, which may be a read error.

The clonotype originates from an older woman with primary liver carcinoma and hepatitis B virus infection. This chain links TRBV12-3 or TRBV12-4 with TRBJ2-3; D not resolved. Sequenced sample: peripheral blood. The CDR3 spells CAISYSPDTQYF. The CDR3 DNA is TGTGCCATCAGTTACAGCCCAGATACGCAGTATTTT.